The 8 T cell receptor beta chains listed next were all sequenced from one sample in a study of blood T cell repertoires in COVID-19. Clones were sequenced by immunoSEQ multiplex PCR, and TCRdb holds only the in-frame ones, with some missing. Of 210,000 or so clones in the sample, under 90% are singletons; the top ten hold 18%. The sequencing input was peripheral blood. These receptors all stem from an elderly woman with active or convalescent COVID-19.

This clone turned up a few times. CDR3: CASSFYRDRGRRYGNQPQHF. The CDR3 DNA sequence: TGTGCCAGCAGTTTTTACCGGGACAGGGGGCGCAGATATGGCAATCAGCCCCAGCATTTT. This chain connects TRBV6-2 or TRBV6-3 to TRBJ1-5, with TRBD1 identical over 12 bases. Germline V gives CDR1 MNHEY, CDR2 SVGEGT. The CDR3 runs to 20 residues. V trimming: 4 bases; J trimming: 2 bases; junction bases outside the gene matches: 15.

The chain is built from TRBV28 and TRBJ1-6; the D is unclear. The CDR3 consists of 16 residues. Trimming cost V 5 bases and J 4 bases, with 15 bases left between them. Per germline, CDR1 MDHEN and CDR2 SYDVKM. The CDR3 DNA reads TGTGCCAGCAGTCCTTCCGCAGGAGGGTATAATTCACCCCTCCACTTT. The encoded protein is CASSPSAGGYNSPLHF.

The V and J genes are TRBV3-1 (or the pseudogene TRBV3-2) and TRBJ2-3; 8 bases fit TRBD2. V gave up 2 bases and J gave up 7 bases; unmatched junction bases: 8. Germline CDR1 is LGHDT and CDR2 is YNNKEL (reference sequence). CDR3 size: 15 residues. DNA for the CDR3: TGTGCCAGCAGCCAAAGTACGGGGGGGCCCAATACGCAGTATTTT. Translating gives CASSQSTGGPNTQYF.

The gene calls are TRBV7-2 and TRBJ2-7, with 8 bases identical to TRBD2. The CDR3 sequence is 14 residues long. Germline CDR1 and CDR2: SGHTA and FQGNSA. The trim removed 1 base at V and 4 bases at J, leaving 3 bases unmatched. The CDR3 sequence: CASSLERGGYEQYF. In nucleotides, the CDR3 is TGTGCCAGCAGCTTAGAACGGGGGGGGTACGAGCAGTACTTC.

This clone occurred a few times. The chain links TRBV11-1 to TRBJ2-1; D remains unclear. Trimming cost V 3 bases and J 2 bases, with 5 bases left between them. The V gene's germline CDR1 is SGHAT and CDR2 FQDESV (reference sequence). The CDR3 sequence is 13 residues long. The CDR3 protein is CASSLRTYNEQFF. The CDR3 DNA follows: TGTGCCAGCAGCTTGAGGACCTACAATGAGCAGTTCTTC.

The chain has TRBV9 and TRBJ2-5; D is perhaps TRBD2 (5 bases). Per germline, CDR1 SGDLS and CDR2 YYNGEE. There are 14 residues in the CDR3. Trimming shortened V by 0 bases and J by 6 bases, and 12 bases separated the two germline ends. CDR3 sequence: CASSVGRESKTQYF. The CDR3 DNA reads as TGTGCCAGCAGCGTAGGAAGGGAGTCGAAGACCCAGTACTTC. The entire variable domain, with the rest obtained from reference TRBV9 and TRBJ2-5, is as follows: DSGVTQTPKHLITATGQRVTLRCSPRSGDLSVYWYQQSLDQGLQFLIQYYNGEERAKGNILERFSAQQFPDLHSELNLSSLELGDSALYFCASSVGRESKTQYFGPGTRLLVL.

V and J are TRBV5-1 and TRBJ2-5; the D is unclear. The germline CDR1 and CDR2 sequences are SGHRS and YFSETQ. This CDR3 spans 13 amino acids. With 4 bases removed from V and 3 bases from J, the gap between germline ends came to 10 bases. The CDR3 loop reads CASSPGVEETQYF. CDR3 sequence (DNA): TGCGCCAGCAGCCCCGGAGTAGAAGAGACCCAGTACTTC.

The V gene is TRBV18, the J gene TRBJ2-1; D call uncertain. Trimming took 0 bases from V and 4 from J, leaving 10 bases between them. Germline CDR1 KGHSH, CDR2 LQKENI. This CDR3 comprises 15 residues. CDR3 residues: CASSPPPARYNEQFF. The CDR3 nucleotides read TGTGCCAGCTCACCACCGCCGGCCAGGTACAATGAGCAGTTCTTC.